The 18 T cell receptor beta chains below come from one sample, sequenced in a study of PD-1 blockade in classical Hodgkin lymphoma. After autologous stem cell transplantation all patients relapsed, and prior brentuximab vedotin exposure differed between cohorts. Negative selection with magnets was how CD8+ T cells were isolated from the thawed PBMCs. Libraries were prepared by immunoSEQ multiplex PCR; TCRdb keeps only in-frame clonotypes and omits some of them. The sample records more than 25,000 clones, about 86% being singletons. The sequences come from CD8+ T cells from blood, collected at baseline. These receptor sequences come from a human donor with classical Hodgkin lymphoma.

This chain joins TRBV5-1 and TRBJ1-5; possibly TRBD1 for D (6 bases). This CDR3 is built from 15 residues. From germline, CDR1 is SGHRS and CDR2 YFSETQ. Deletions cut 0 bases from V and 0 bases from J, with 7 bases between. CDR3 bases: TGCGCCAGCAGCTTGGGAGGGGGTAGCAATCAGCCCCAGCATTTT. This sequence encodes CASSLGGGSNQPQHF. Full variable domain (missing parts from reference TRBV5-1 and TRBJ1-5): KAGVTQTPRYLIKTRGQQVTLSCSPISGHRSVSWYQQTPGQGLQFLFEYFSETQRNKGNFPGRFSGRQFSNSRSEMNVSTLELGDSALYLCASSLGGGSNQPQHFGDGTRLSIL.

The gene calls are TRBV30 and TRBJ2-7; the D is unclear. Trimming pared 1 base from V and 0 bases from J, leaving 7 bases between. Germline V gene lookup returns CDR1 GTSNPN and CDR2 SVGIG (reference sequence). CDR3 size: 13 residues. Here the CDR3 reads CAWSEPSSYEQYF. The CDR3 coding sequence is TGTGCCTGGAGTGAACCGAGCTCCTACGAGCAGTACTTC. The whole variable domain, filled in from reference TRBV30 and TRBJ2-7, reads SQTIHQWPATLVQPVGSPLSLECTVEGTSNPNLYWYRQAAGRGLQLLFYSVGIGQISSEVPQNLSASRPQDRQFILSSKKLLLSDSGFYLCAWSEPSSYEQYFGPGTRLTVT.

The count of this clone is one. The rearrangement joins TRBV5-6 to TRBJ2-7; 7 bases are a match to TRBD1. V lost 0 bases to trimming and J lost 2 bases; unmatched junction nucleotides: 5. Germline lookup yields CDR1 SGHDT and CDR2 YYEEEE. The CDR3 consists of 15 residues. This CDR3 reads CASSLARQGAYEQYF. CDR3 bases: TGTGCCAGCAGCTTGGCAAGGCAGGGGGCCTACGAGCAGTACTTC. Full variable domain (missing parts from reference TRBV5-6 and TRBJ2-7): DAGVTQSPTHLIKTRGQQVTLRCSPKSGHDTVSWYQQALGQGPQFIFQYYEEEERQRGNFPDRFSGHQFPNYSSELNVNALLLGDSALYLCASSLARQGAYEQYFGPGTRLTVT.

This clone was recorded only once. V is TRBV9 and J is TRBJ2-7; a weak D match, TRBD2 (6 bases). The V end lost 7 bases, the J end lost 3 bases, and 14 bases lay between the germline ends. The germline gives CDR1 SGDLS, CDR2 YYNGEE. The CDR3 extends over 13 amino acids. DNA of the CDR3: TGTGCCAGCTCAGCTGGCGGGAACTACGAGCAGTACTTC. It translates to CASSAGGNYEQYF. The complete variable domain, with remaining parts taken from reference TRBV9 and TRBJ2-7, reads DSGVTQTPKHLITATGQRVTLRCSPRSGDLSVYWYQQSLDQGLQFLIQYYNGEERAKGNILERFSAQQFPDLHSELNLSSLELGDSALYFCASSAGGNYEQYFGPGTRLTVT.

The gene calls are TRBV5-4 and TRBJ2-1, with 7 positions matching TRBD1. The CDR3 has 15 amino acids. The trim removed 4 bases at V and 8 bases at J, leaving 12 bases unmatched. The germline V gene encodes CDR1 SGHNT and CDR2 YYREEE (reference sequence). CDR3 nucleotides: TGTGCCAGCAGCCTCGGATCCCAAGGGGGCGATGAGCAGTTCTTC. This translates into CASSLGSQGGDEQFF.

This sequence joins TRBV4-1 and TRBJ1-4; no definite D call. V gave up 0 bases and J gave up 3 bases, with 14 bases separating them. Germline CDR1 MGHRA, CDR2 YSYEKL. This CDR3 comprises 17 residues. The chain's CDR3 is CASSQDPGIRANEKLFF. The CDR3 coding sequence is TGCGCCAGCAGCCAAGATCCGGGAATTAGGGCTAATGAAAAACTGTTTTTT.

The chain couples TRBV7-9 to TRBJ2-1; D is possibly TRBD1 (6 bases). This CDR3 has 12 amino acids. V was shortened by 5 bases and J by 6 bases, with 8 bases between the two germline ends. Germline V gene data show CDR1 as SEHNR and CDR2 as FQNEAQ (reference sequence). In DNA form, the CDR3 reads TGTGCCAGCAGCCAGGGGAGCAATGAGCAGTTCTTC. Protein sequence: CASSQGSNEQFF.

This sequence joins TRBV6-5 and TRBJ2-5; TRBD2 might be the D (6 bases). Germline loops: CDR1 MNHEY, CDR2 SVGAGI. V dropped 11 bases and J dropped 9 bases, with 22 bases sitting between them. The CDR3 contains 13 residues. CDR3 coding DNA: TGTGCCCCCACCATCCTGGACGGGAGACCCCAGTACTTC. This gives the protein CAPTILDGRPQYF.

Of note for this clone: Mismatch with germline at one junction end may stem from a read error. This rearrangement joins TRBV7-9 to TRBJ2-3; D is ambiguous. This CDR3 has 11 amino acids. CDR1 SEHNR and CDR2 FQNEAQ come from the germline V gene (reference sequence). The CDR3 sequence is CASSLDNFGLF. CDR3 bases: TGTGCCAGCAGCTTAGATAATTTTGGCCTCTTT.

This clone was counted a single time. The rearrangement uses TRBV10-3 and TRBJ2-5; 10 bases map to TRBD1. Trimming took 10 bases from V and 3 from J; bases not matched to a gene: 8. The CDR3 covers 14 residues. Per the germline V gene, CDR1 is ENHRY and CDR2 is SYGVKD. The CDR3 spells CATTGQGLKETQYF. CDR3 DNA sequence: TGTGCCACTACGGGACAGGGGCTTAAAGAGACCCAGTACTTC.

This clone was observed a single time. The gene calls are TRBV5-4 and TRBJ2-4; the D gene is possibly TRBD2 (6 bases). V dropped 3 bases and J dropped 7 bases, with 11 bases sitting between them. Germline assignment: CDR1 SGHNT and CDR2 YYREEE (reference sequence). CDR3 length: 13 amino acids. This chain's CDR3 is CASSYNRGNIQYF. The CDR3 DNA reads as TGTGCCAGCAGCTATAACCGGGGGAACATTCAGTACTTC.

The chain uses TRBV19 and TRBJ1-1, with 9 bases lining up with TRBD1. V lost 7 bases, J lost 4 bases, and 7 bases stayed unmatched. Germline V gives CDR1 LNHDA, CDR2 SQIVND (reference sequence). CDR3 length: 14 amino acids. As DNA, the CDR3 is TGTGCCAGTAACCCAACAGGGGGCGTCACTGAAGCTTTCTTT. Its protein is CASNPTGGVTEAFF.

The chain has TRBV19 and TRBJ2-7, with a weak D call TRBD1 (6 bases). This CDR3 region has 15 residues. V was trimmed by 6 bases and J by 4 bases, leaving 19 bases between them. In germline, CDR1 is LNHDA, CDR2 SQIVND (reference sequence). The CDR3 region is CASSPRGHLTYEQYF. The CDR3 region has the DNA TGTGCCAGTAGCCCCAGGGGACACCTAACGTACGAGCAGTACTTC.

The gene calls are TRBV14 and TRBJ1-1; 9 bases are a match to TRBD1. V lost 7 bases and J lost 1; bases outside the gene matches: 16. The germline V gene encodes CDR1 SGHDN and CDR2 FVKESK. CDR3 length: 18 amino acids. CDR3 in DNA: TGTGCCAGCACGTCCCAGGGACAGGGTCTCTCGAGGAACACTGAAGCTTTCTTT. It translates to CASTSQGQGLSRNTEAFF.

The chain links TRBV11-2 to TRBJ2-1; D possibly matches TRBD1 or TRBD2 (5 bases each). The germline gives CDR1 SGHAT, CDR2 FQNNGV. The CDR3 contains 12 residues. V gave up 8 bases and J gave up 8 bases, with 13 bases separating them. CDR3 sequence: CASVLGVDEQFF. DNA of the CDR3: TGTGCCAGCGTCTTGGGGGTAGATGAGCAGTTCTTC.

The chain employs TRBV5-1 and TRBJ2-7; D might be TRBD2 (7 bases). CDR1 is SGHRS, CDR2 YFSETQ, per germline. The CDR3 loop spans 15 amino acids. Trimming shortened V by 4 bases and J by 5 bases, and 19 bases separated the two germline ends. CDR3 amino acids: CASSGGRERLDEQYF. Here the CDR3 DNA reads TGCGCCAGCAGCGGGGGGCGGGAGCGTCTAGACGAGCAGTACTTC.

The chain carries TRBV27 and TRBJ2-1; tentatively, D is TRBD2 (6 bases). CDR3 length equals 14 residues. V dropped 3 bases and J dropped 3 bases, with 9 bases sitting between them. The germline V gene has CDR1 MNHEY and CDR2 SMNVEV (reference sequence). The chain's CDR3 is CASSLAGFYNEQFF. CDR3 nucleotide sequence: TGTGCCAGCAGTTTGGCGGGGTTCTACAATGAGCAGTTCTTC.

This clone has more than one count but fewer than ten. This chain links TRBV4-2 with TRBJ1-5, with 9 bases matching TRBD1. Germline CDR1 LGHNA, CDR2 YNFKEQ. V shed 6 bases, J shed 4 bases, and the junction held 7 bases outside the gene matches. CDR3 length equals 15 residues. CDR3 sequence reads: CASRPGTGHNQPQHF. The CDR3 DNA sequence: TGTGCCAGCAGACCCGGGACAGGGCATAATCAGCCCCAGCATTTT.